This TCR beta chain was documented in a study of T cell repertoires in cytomegalovirus infection. Study results and limitations: The ex vivo response was dominated by HLA-C-restricted CMV-specific TCR beta clonotypes.

Each CDR3 protein gets one entry after TCRdb re-called the reads with MiXCR. The table lists 200,000 to 300,000 distinct CDR3 sequences, 9.1% of them singletons. This clonotype was observed at least ten times. The antigen is unknown. The trim removed 7 bases at V and 3 bases at J, leaving 3 bases unmatched. This CDR3 has 14 amino acids. Germline V gene data show CDR1 as SGHTA and CDR2 as FQGNSA. This clonotype was sampled from a human donor in good health (CMV status not recorded). Some clones in this sample may be carry-over from other donors' samples. The genes are TRBV7-2 and TRBJ2-2; 9 bases are a match to TRBD1. Material for sequencing was PBMCs. The CDR3 DNA reads TGTGCCAGCACCAGGACAGGGGACACCGGGGAGCTGTTTTTT. It translates to CASTRTGDTGELFF.